This T cell receptor beta chain was recorded in a study of response to subunit inactivated influenza vaccine. Overall study findings and caveats: Each seasonal influenza vaccination, the authors suggested, recruits few new T cells.

This clonotype was counted ten times or more. The antigen remains unidentified. From germline, CDR1 is SGHTA and CDR2 FQGNSA. The CDR3 contains 12 residues. Trimming removed 0 bases from V and 9 bases from J, with 6 bases in between. TCRdb passed the RT-PCR reads through MiXCR, listing each CDR3 protein once. The profile shows about 700,000 distinct CDR3 sequences, approximately 14% of them singletons. The chain links TRBV7-2 to TRBJ2-1; D gene uncertain. Sequences were derived from PBMCs from blood, sampled 11 to 12 days after vaccination. This TCR was sampled from a man between 50 and 59 years old who received an inactivated influenza vaccine. CDR3 sequence: CASSLANFEQFF. In DNA, the CDR3 is TGTGCCAGCAGCTTAGCGAACTTTGAGCAGTTCTTC.